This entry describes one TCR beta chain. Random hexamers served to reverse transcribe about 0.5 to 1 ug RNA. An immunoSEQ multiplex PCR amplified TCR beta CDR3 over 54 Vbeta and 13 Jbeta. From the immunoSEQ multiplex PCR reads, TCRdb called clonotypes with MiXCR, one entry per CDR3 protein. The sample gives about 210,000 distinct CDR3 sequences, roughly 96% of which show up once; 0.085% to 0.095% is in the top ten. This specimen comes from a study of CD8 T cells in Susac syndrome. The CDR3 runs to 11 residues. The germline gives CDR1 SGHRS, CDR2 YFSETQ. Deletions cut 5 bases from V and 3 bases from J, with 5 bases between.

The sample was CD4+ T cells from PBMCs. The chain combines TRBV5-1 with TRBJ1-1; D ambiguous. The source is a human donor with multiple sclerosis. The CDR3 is CASRGYTEAFF. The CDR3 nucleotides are TGCGCCAGCAGGGGTTACACTGAAGCTTTCTTT.